Sequencing of this TCR beta chain was carried out in a study of molecular identifiers for immune sequencing clone quantification. Study results and limitations: Spiked-in Jurkat TCR RNA corresponding to one cell was reported as detectable against approximately 930,000 naive cells.

Library preparation followed earlier protocols using designated TCR primers. Each CDR3 protein gets one entry after TCRdb re-called the PCR reads with MiXCR. The table lists under 600,000 distinct CDR3 sequences, about 22% of them singletons, with around 0.84% in the top ten. The trim removed 4 bases at V and 4 bases at J, leaving 18 bases unmatched. The CDR3 runs 19 residues. Germline V lookup: CDR1 MNHEY, CDR2 SMNVEV (reference sequence). This clonotype was counted only a few times. What it binds is not known. The sequenced sample consisted of naive CD8+ T cells from blood, with Jurkat cell RNA spiked in. Subset in this sample: FACS-sorted CD8+CD4-CCR7+CD45RA+ naive T cells. The chain has TRBV27 and TRBJ2-1; 8 bases map to TRBD2. This clonotype originated in a human donor in good health. Some libraries in this study had Jurkat cell RNA spiked in. The DNA for the CDR3 is TGTGCCAGCAGTTCGACTAAAATGAGTAGCGGGACGATATACAATGAGCAGTTCTTC. Translating gives CASSSTKMSSGTIYNEQFF.